The 4 T cell receptor beta chains presented below share a single source sample, sequenced in a study of blood T cell repertoires in COVID-19. Profiled with immunoSEQ multiplex PCR; TCRdb holds only in-frame clones, not every one. This table has about 250,000 clones, 70% to 90% appearing once. The sequencing input was peripheral blood. The receptors were sampled from a man between 18 and 35 years old with active or convalescent COVID-19.

The genes are TRBV9 and TRBJ2-5, with 10 bases fitting TRBD2. The CDR3 contains 17 residues. Germline CDR1 is SGDLS and CDR2 is YYNGEE. Trimming removed 0 bases from V and 3 bases from J; junction bases left unmatched: 8. The CDR3 loop reads CASSVGGLAGAKETQYF. In nucleotides, the CDR3 is TGTGCCAGCAGCGTAGGAGGGCTAGCGGGGGCCAAAGAGACCCAGTACTTC.

This rearrangement joins TRBV27 to TRBJ1-4; D gene uncertain. Germline CDR1 MNHEY, CDR2 SMNVEV (reference sequence). This CDR3 has 17 residues. The germline V and J ends were trimmed by 6 bases and 6 bases, with 23 bases remaining between them. The DNA of the CDR3 is TGTGCCAGCAGCCCTTTGGTAGGAAAGGTTGCGGATGAAAAACTGTTTTTT. Translating gives CASSPLVGKVADEKLFF.

The chain carries TRBV3-1 (or the pseudogene TRBV3-2) and TRBJ2-2; tentatively, D is TRBD2 (6 bases). Germline assignment: CDR1 LGHDT and CDR2 YNNKEL (reference sequence). The CDR3 extends over 14 amino acids. V was clipped by 0 bases and J by 15 bases, with 17 bases between them. The CDR3, as DNA: TGTGCCAGCAGCCAAGACCTAACTAGCCCCGGGGTGTTTTTT. Its protein product is CASSQDLTSPGVFF.

The chain is built from TRBV3-1 (or the pseudogene TRBV3-2) and TRBJ2-7; maybe TRBD2 (6 bases). This CDR3 spans 13 amino acids. V dropped 1 base and J dropped 5 bases, with 9 bases sitting between them. Germline V gene lookup returns CDR1 LGHDT and CDR2 YNNKEL (reference sequence). As DNA, the CDR3 is TGTGCCAGCAGCCAAGGGTGGGAGGACGAGCAGTACTTC. This gives the protein CASSQGWEDEQYF.